These 4 T cell receptor beta chains were all obtained from the same sample, sequenced in a study of blood T cell repertoires in COVID-19. TCRdb's table, derived via immunoSEQ multiplex PCR, lists solely in-frame clones and lacks some. The sample carries about 250,000 clones, 80% to 85% recorded once. Sequenced input: peripheral blood. Source of these receptors: a man aged 50 to 59 with active or convalescent COVID-19.

The gene calls are TRBV12-3 or TRBV12-4 and TRBJ1-2, with TRBD1 as a possible D gene (5 bases). The CDR3 consists of 13 residues. V was cut by 6 bases and J by 8 bases, with 16 bases left in between. The CDR3 region has the DNA TGTGCCAGCAGCTCACTTGGCCAGGGCGGCTACACCTTC. As protein: CASSSLGQGGYTF.

The rearrangement uses TRBV5-5 and TRBJ2-2; 9 positions match TRBD2. This CDR3 has 15 residues. V lost 3 bases and J lost 5; bases outside the gene matches: 5. CDR1 is SGHKS, CDR2 YYEKEE, per germline (reference sequence). The CDR3 sequence is CASSSLAGETGELFF. The CDR3 DNA follows: TGTGCCAGCAGCTCTTTAGCGGGGGAAACCGGGGAGCTGTTTTTT. The entire variable domain, with the rest obtained from reference TRBV5-5 and TRBJ2-2, is as follows: DAGVTQSPTHLIKTRGQQVTLRCSPISGHKSVSWYQQVLGQGPQFIFQYYEKEERGRGNFPDRFSARQFPNYSSELNVNALLLGDSALYLCASSSLAGETGELFFGEGSRLTVL.

J is TRBJ2-7 and V is TRBV27, with a possible D match to TRBD2 (5 bases). V lost 8 bases and J 7 bases, leaving 18 bases between the germline ends. Germline lookup yields CDR1 MNHEY and CDR2 SMNVEV (reference sequence). This CDR3 contains 13 residues. The CDR3 reads CASWSGYVGEQYF. For the CDR3, the DNA is TGTGCCAGCTGGTCGGGGTATGTTGGGGAGCAGTACTTC.

This rearrangement joins TRBV9 to TRBJ1-2, with 8 bases lining up with TRBD1. Trimming at V came to 0 bases and at J to 6 bases, leaving 4 bases not matched to a gene. CDR1 is SGDLS and CDR2 is YYNGEE in the germline V gene. This CDR3 is built from 14 residues. CDR3 bases: TGTGCCAGCAGCGTAGTAGCAGGGGGCGATGGCTACACCTTC. It yields the protein CASSVVAGGDGYTF.